What follows are 2 T cell receptor beta chains derived from one specimen sequenced in a study of T cell responses to AZD1222 COVID-19 vaccine. TCRdb's table, derived via immunoSEQ multiplex PCR, lists solely in-frame clones and lacks some. The data hold 250,000 to 300,000 clones, with 85% to 95% observed a single time. Sequencing was performed on peripheral blood, taken 28 days after the second AZD1222 dose. These receptors all come from an adult who received the AZD1222 COVID-19 vaccine.

V is TRBV12-3 or TRBV12-4 and J is TRBJ1-2; D is uncertain. Deletions cut 1 base from V and 7 bases from J, with 10 bases between. The CDR3 is made up of 13 amino acids. DNA for the CDR3: TGTGCCAGCAGTTTAGAGCCCAGGTCTGGCTACACCTTC. It encodes CASSLEPRSGYTF.

This sequence joins TRBV7-2 and TRBJ2-3; D might be TRBD2 (6 bases). This CDR3 region has 17 residues. The V end lost 0 bases, the J end lost 2 bases, and 15 bases lay between the germline ends. Germline CDR1 and CDR2: SGHTA and FQGNSA. The CDR3 sequence: CASSLAWGTYPTDTQYF. In DNA, the CDR3 is TGTGCCAGCAGCTTAGCATGGGGGACTTATCCCACAGATACGCAGTATTTT.